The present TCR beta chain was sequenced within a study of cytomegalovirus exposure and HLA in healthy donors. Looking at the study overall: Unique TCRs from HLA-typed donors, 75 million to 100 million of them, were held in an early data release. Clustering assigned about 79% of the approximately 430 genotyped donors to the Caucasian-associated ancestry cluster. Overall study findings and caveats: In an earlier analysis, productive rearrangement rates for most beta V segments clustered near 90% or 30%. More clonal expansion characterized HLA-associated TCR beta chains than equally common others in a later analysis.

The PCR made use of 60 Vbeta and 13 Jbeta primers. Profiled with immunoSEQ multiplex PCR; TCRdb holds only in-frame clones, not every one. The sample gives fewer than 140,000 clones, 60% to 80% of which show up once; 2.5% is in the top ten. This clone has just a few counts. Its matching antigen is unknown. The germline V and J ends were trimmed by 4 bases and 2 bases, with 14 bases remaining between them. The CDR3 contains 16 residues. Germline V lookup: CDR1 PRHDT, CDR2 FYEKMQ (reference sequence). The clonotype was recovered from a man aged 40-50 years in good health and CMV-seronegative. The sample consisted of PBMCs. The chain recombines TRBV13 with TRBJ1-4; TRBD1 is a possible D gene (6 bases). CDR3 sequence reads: CASSSRQGMTNEKLFF. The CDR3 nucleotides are TGTGCCAGCAGCTCACGGCAGGGGATGACTAATGAAAAACTGTTTTTT.